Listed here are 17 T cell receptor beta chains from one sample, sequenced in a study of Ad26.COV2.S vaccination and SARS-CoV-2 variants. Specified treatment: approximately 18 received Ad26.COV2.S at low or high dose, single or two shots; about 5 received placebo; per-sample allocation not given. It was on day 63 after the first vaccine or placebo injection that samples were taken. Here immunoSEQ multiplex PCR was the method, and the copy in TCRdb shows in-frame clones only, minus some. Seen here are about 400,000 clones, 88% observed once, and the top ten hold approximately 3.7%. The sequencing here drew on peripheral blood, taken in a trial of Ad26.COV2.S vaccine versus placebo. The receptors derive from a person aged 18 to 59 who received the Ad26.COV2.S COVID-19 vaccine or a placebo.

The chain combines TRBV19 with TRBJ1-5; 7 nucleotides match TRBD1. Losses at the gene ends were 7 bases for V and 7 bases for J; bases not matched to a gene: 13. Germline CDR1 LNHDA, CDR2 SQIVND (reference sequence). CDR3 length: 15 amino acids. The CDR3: CASTPSTGTFQPQHF. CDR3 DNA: TGTGCCAGTACCCCGTCGACAGGGACGTTCCAGCCCCAGCATTTT.

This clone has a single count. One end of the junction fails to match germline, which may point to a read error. CDR3 region: CSARDPMAGSF. CDR3 sequence (DNA): TGCAGTGCTAGAGATCCGATGGCGGGCAGTTTT. The rearrangement joins TRBV20-1 to TRBJ1-1; D call uncertain. CDR3 length: 11 residues. Germline CDR1 reads DFQATT; CDR2 reads SNEGSKA (reference sequence).

CDR3 DNA: TGTGCCAGCAGCTTAGGTGGGACTAGCGGATTCTACGAGCAGTACTTC. It specifies CASSLGGTSGFYEQYF. The chain uses TRBV11-2 and TRBJ2-7, with TRBD2 identical over 11 bases. CDR3 length equals 16 residues. V was pared by 1 base and J by 3 bases, with 5 bases of the junction left unmatched. The germline V gene has CDR1 SGHAT and CDR2 FQNNGV.

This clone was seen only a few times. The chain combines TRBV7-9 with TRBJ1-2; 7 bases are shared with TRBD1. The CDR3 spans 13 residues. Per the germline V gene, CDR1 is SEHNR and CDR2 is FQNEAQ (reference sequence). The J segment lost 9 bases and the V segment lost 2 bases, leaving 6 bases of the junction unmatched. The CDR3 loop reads CASSLTVGQSYTF. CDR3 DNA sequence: TGTGCCAGCAGCTTAACCGTGGGACAGAGCTACACCTTC.

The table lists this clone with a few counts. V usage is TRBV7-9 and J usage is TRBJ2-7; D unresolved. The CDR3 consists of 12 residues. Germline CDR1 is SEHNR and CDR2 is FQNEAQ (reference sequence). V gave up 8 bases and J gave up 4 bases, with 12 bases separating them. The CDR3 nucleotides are TGTGCCAGCGCACGCGGCTGGTACGAGCAGTACTTC. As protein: CASARGWYEQYF. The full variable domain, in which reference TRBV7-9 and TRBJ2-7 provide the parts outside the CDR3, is DTGVSQNPRHKITKRGQNVTFRCDPISEHNRLYWYRQTLGQGPEFLTYFQNEAQLEKSRLLSDRFSAERPKGSFSTLEIQRTEQGDSAMYLCASARGWYEQYFGPGTRLTVT.

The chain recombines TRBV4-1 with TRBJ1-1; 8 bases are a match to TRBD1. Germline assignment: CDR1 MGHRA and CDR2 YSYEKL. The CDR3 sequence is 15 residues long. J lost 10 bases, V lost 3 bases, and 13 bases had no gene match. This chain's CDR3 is CASSQQDREHGGAFF. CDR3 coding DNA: TGCGCCAGCAGCCAGCAGGACAGGGAACATGGCGGAGCTTTCTTT.

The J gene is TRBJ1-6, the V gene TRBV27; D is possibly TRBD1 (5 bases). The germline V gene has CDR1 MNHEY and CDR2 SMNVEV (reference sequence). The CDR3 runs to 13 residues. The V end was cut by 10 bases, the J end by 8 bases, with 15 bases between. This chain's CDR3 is CATLGPRYSPLHF. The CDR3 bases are TGTGCCACCCTGGGACCACGGTATTCACCCCTCCACTTT.

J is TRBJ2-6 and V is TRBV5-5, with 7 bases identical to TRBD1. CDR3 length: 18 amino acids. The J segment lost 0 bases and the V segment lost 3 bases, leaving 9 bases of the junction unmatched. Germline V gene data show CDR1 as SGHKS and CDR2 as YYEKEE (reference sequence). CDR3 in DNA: TGTGCCAGCAGCTCTGGACAGGCTGCAGCCTCTGGGGCCAACGTCCTGACTTTC. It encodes CASSSGQAAASGANVLTF.

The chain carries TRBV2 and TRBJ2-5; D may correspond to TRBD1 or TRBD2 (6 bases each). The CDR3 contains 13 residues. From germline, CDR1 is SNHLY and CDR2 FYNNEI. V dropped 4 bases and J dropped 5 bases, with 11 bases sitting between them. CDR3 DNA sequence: TGTGCCAGCAGTGTTCGGGGGCCGGAGACCCAGTACTTC. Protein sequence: CASSVRGPETQYF.

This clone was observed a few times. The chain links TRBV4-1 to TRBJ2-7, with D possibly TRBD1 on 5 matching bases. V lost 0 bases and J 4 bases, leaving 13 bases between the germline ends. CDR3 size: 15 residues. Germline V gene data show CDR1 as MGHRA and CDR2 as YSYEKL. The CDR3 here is CASSQEDTFGYEQYF. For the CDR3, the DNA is TGCGCCAGCAGCCAAGAGGACACTTTTGGGTACGAGCAGTACTTC.

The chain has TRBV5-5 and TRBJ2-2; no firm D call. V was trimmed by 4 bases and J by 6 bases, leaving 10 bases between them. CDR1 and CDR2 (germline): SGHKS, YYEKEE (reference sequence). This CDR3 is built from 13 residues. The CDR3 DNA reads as TGTGCCAGCAGCCAAGTTACGCCCGGGGAGCTGTTTTTT. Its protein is CASSQVTPGELFF.

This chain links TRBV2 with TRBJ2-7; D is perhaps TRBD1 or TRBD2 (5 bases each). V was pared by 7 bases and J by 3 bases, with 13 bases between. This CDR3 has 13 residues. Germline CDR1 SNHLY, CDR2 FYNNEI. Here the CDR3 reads CASKEDKDYEQYF. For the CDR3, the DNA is TGTGCCAGCAAGGAGGACAAAGACTACGAGCAGTACTTC.

CDR3 sequence (DNA): TGTGCCAGCAGCCCGCCCCGGGACAGGGTGACAATGAAGCAGTTCTTC. Translation gives CASSPPRDRVTMKQFF. This sequence joins TRBV5-4 and TRBJ2-1; 9 bases line up with TRBD1. CDR3 length: 16 amino acids. The V gene's germline CDR1 is SGHNT and CDR2 YYREEE (reference sequence). The V gene end was trimmed by 4 bases and the J gene end by 11 bases; junction bases not matched to a gene: 16.

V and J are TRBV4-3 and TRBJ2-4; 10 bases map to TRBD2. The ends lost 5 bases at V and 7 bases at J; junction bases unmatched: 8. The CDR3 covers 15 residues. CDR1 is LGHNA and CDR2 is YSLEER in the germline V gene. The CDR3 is CASSTERGGLNIQYF. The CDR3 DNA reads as TGCGCCAGCAGCACAGAGCGGGGGGGCTTGAACATTCAGTACTTC.

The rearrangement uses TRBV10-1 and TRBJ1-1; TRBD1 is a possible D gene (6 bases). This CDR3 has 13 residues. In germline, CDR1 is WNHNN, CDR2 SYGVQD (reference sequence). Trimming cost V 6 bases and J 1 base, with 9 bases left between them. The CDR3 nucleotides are TGCGCCAGCAGGGGACACGAGAACACTGAAGCTTTCTTT. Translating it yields CASRGHENTEAFF.

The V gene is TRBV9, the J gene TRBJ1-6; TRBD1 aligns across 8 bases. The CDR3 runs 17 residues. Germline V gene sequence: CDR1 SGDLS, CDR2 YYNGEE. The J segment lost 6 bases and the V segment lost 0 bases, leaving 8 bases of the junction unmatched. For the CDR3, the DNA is TGTGCCAGCAGCGTAGCACCCCAGGGGGCTAGTAATTCACCCCTCCACTTT. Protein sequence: CASSVAPQGASNSPLHF.

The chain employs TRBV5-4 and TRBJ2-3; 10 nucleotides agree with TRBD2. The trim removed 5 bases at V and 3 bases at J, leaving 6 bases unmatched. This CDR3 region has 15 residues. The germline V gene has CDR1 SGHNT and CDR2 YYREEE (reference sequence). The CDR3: CASSQAGGLTDTQYF. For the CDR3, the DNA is TGTGCCAGCAGTCAAGCGGGGGGGCTAACAGATACGCAGTATTTT.